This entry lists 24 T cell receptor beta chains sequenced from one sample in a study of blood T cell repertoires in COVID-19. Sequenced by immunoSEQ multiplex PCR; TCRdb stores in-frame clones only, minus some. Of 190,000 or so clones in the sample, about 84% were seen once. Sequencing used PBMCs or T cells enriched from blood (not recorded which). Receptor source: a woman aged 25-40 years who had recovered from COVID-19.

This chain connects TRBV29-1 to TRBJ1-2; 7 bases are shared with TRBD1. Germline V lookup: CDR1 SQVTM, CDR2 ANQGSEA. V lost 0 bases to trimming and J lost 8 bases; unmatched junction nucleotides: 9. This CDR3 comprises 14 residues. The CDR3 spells CSVEDQGGGVGYTF. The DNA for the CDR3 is TGCAGCGTTGAAGATCAAGGAGGGGGCGTAGGCTACACCTTC.

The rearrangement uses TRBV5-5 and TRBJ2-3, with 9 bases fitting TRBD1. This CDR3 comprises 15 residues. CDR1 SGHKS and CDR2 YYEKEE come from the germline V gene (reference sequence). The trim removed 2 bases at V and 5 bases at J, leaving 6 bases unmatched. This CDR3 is CASSLGTGWVDTQYF. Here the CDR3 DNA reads TGTGCCAGCAGCTTAGGGACAGGGTGGGTAGATACGCAGTATTTT.

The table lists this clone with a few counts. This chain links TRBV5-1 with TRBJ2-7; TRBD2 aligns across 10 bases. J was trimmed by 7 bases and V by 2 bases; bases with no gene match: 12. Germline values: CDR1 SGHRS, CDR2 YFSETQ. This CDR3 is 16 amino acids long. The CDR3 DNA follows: TGCGCCAGCAGCTTCAGTCCTAGCGGGAGTGGTGGGGAGCAGTACTTC. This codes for CASSFSPSGSGGEQYF.

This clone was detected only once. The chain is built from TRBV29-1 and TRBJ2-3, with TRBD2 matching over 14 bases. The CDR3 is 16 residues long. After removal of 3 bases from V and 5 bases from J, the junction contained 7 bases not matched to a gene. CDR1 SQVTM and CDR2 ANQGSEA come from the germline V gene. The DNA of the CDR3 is TGCAGCGTTGATACGACTAGCGGGAGGGTCAGAGATACGCAGTATTTT. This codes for CSVDTTSGRVRDTQYF.

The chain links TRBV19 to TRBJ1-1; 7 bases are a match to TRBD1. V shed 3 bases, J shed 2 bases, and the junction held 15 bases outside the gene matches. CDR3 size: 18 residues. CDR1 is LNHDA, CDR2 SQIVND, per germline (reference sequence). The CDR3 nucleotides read TGTGCCAGTAGTATTGGAGGGGGCTTCTCCCCTAGAAACACTGAAGCTTTCTTT. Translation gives CASSIGGGFSPRNTEAFF.

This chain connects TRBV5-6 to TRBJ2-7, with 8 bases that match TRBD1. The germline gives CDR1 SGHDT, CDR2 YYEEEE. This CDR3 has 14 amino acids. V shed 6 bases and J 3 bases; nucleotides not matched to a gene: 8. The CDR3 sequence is CASKYGTGIYEQYF. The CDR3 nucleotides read TGTGCCAGCAAATACGGGACAGGTATCTACGAGCAGTACTTC.

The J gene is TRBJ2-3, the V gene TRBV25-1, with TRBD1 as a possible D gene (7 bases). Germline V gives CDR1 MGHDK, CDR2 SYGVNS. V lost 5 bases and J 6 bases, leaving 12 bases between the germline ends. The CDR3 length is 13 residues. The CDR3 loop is CASSPGGLDTQYF. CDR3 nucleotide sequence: TGTGCCAGCAGTCCAGGGGGGCTGGATACGCAGTATTTT. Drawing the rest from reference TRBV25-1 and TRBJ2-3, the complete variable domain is EADIYQTPRYLVIGTGKKITLECSQTMGHDKMYWYQQDPGMELHLIHYSYGVNSTEKGDLSSESTVSRIRTEHFPLTLESARPSHTSQYLCASSPGGLDTQYFGPGTRLTVL.

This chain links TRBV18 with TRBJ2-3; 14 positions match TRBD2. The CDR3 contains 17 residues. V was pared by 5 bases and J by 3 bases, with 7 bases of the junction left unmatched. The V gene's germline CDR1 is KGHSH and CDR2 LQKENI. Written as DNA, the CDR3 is TGTGCCAGCTCAAGGACTAGCGGGAGGAAGTTTACAGATACGCAGTATTTT. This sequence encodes CASSRTSGRKFTDTQYF.

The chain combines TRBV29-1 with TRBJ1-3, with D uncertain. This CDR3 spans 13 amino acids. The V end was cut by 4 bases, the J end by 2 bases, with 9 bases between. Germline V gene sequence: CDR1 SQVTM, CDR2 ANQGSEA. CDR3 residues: CSVVVGAGNTIYF. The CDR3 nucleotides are TGCAGCGTTGTGGTGGGCGCTGGAAACACCATATATTTT.

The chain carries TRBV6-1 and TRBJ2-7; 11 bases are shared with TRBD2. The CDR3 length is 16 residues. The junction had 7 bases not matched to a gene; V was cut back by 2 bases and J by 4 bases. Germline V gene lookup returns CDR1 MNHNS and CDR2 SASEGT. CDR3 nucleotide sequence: TGTGCCAGCAGTGAACTACTAGCGGGGGAGACTTACGAGCAGTACTTC. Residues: CASSELLAGETYEQYF.

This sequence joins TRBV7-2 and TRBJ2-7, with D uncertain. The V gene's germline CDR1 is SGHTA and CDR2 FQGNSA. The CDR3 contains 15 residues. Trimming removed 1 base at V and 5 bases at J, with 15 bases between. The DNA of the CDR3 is TGTGCCAGCAGCTTAGATAGGTACAGTTACGACGAGCAGTACTTC. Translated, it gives CASSLDRYSYDEQYF.

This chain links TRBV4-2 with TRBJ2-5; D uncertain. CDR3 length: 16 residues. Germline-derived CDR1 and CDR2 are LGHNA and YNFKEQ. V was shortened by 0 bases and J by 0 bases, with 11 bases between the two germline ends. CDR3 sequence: CASSQDYPQYQETQYF. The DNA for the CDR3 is TGTGCCAGCAGCCAAGATTATCCCCAGTACCAAGAGACCCAGTACTTC.

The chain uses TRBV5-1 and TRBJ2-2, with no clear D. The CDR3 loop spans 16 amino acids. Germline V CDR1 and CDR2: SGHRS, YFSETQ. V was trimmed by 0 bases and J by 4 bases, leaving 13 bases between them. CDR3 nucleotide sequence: TGCGCCAGCAGCTTGGCCCTACTCGCTAGCACCGGGGAGCTGTTTTTT. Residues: CASSLALLASTGELFF.

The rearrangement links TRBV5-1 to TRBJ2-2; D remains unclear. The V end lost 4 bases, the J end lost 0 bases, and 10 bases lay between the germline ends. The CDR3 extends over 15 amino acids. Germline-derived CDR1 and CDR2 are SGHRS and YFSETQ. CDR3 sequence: CASSLDITNTGELFF. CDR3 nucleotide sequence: TGCGCCAGCAGCCTCGACATAACGAACACCGGGGAGCTGTTTTTT.

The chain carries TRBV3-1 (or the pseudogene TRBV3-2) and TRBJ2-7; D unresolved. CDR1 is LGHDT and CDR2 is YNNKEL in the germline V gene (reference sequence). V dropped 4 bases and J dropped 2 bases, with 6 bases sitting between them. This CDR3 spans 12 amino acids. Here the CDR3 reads CASSPKPYEQYF. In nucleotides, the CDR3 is TGTGCCAGCAGCCCTAAGCCCTACGAGCAGTACTTC.

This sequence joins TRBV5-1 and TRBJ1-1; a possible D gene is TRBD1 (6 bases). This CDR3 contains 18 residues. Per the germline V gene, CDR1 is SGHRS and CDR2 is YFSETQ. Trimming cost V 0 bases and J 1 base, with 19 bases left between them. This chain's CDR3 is CASSLVGAARGQNTEAFF. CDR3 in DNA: TGCGCCAGCAGCTTGGTAGGGGCGGCCAGGGGCCAGAACACTGAAGCTTTCTTT.

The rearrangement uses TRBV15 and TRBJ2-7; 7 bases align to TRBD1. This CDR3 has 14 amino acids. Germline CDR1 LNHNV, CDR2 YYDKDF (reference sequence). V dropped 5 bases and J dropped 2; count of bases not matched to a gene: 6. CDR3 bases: TGTGCCACCAGCTCCGAGGGACAGACCTACGAGCAGTACTTC. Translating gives CATSSEGQTYEQYF. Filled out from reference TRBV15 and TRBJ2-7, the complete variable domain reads DAMVIQNPRYQVTQFGKPVTLSCSQTLNHNVMYWYQQKSSQAPKLLFHYYDKDFNNEADTPDNFQSRRPNTSFCFLDIRSPGLGDTAMYLCATSSEGQTYEQYFGPGTRLTVT.

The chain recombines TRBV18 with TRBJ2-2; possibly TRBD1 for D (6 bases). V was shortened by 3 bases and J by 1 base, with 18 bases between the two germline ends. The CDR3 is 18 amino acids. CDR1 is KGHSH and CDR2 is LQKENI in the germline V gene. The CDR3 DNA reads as TGTGCCAGCTCACCTGCCCAATCCGGGACAAAGAACACCGGGGAGCTGTTTTTT. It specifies CASSPAQSGTKNTGELFF.

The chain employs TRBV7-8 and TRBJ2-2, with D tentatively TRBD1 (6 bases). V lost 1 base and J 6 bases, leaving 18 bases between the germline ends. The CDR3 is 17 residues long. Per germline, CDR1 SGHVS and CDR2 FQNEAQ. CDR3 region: CASSLGTVLRGAGELFF. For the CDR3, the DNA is TGTGCCAGCAGCTTAGGGACAGTTCTCCGAGGGGCCGGGGAGCTGTTTTTT.

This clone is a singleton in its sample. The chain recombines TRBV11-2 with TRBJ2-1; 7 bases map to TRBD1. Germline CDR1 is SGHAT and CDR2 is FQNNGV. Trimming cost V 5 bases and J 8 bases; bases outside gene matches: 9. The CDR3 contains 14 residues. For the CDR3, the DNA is TGTGCCAGCAGCCAATTGACAGGGTCCCATGAGCAGTTCTTC. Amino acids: CASSQLTGSHEQFF.

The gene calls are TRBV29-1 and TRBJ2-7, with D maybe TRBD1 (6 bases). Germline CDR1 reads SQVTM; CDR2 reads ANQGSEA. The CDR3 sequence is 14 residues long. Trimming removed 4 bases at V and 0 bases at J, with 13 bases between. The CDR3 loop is CSVASGQSSYEQYF. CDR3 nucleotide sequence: TGCAGCGTTGCAAGCGGACAGAGCTCCTACGAGCAGTACTTC.

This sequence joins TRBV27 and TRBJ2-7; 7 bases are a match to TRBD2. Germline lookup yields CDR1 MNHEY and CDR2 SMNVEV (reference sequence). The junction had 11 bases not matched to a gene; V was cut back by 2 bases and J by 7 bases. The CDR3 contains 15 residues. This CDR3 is CASSLDGGSPGEQYF. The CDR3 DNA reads TGTGCCAGCAGTTTAGACGGCGGGAGCCCCGGGGAGCAGTACTTC.

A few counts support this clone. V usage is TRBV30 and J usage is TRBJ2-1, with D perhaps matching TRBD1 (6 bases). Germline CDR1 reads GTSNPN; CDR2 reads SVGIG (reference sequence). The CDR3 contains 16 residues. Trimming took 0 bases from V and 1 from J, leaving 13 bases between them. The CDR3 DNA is TGTGCCTGGAGTGTACTGGGGGCGCGTTCCTACAATGAGCAGTTCTTC. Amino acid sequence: CAWSVLGARSYNEQFF.

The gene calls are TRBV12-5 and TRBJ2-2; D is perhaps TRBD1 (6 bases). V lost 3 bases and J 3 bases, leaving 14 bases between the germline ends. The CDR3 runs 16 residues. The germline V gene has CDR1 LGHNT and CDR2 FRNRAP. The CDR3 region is CASGLTLTGYTGELFF. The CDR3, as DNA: TGTGCTAGTGGTTTAACCCTAACAGGGTACACCGGGGAGCTGTTTTTT.